This T cell receptor (beta chain) was found in a study of preoperative IRX-2 immunotherapy in early breast cancer. Assay used: immunoSEQ multiplex PCR; TCRdb lists only in-frame clones, some missing. This table holds 20,000 to 25,000 clones, roughly 96% found once. Trimming took 4 bases from V and 4 from J, leaving 6 bases between them. Germline V gene data show CDR1 as KGHSH and CDR2 as LQKENI. The CDR3 sequence is 12 residues long. Treatment meaning: preoperative locoregional IRX-2 cytokine immunotherapy. This phase Ib study tested locoregional IRX-2 cytokine immunotherapy given before surgery. The chain has TRBV18 and TRBJ2-3; no definite D call. The material was tumor tissue, obtained after IRX-2 immunotherapy. The sequence was collected from a human donor with breast cancer. CDR3 DNA sequence: TGTGCCAGCTCACTAGGCGCAGATACGCAGTATTTT. Amino acid sequence: CASSLGADTQYF. The entire variable domain, with the rest obtained from reference TRBV18 and TRBJ2-3, is as follows: NAGVMQNPRHLVRRRGQEARLRCSPMKGHSHVYWYRQLPEEGLKFMVYLQKENIIDESGMPKERFSAEFPKEGPSILRIQQVVRGDSAAYFCASSLGADTQYFGPGTRLTVL.